This section outlines one TCR beta chain sequence together with its context. No antigen is known for it. A much more abundant neighbour one base away suggests this may be a read error. This CDR3 is also generated by other DNA sequences in the sample. TCRdb re-called the PCR reads via MiXCR. Seen here are about 28,000 clones, 20% to 25% observed once, and the top ten hold under 45%. These data belong to a study of metastatic and nonmetastatic thyroid tumors. Study context: Across peripheral blood and tumor or nodule tissue samples taken from malignant and benign thyroid patients, the repertoires were compared with one another.

V lost 8 bases, J lost 4 bases, and 17 bases lay in between. The CDR3 covers 14 residues. Germline values: CDR1 SGHTA, CDR2 FQGNSA. The study, taken as a whole, reports: Malignant thyroid tumors reportedly had TCR beta diversity that was significantly higher than in benign nodules, in blood and tumor.

None of the patients had undergone any treatment ahead of thyroid surgery. The material sequenced was blood. The TCR was taken from a female donor with papillary thyroid cancer or a benign thyroid nodule (not recorded which). Some clones in this sample may be carry-over from other donors' samples. V usage is TRBV7-2 and J usage is TRBJ1-2; possible D gene TRBD1, 6 bases. The CDR3: CASELTGGGYGYTF. For the CDR3, the DNA is TGTGCCAGCGAGCTTACGGGGGGCGGCTATGGCTACACCTTC.